Presented here are 29 T cell receptor beta chains from one specimen sequenced in a study of CD8 T cells in ankylosing spondylitis. Broader study findings: Within ankylosing spondylitis blood, a TCR beta motif made up of roughly eight highly homologous variants appeared to be characteristic.

In TCRdb, the 5' RACE reads were re-called with MiXCR into one record per CDR3 protein. The table records about 480,000 distinct CDR3 sequences, approximately 17% of them present only once. Their specific antigens are unknown. Sequenced input: blood, either unsorted or a sorted T cell fraction (not recorded which). The receptor source for this set is a male donor with ankylosing spondylitis.

This rearrangement joins TRBV7-9 to TRBJ2-1; TRBD1 might be the D (5 bases). The CDR3 length is 13 residues. Looked up from germline, CDR1 is SEHNR and CDR2 is FQNEAQ (reference sequence). V was shortened by 5 bases and J by 4 bases, with 9 bases between the two germline ends. This chain's CDR3 is CASSPRQYNEQFF. The CDR3 bases are TGTGCCAGCAGCCCCCGACAGTACAATGAGCAGTTCTTC.

The table lists this clonotype with a few counts. The chain employs TRBV7-3 and TRBJ2-3; TRBD2 matches at 14 bases. The CDR3 length is 18 residues. Losses at the gene ends were 5 bases for V and 3 bases for J; bases not matched to a gene: 10. CDR1 and CDR2 (germline): SGHTA, FQGTGA. The CDR3 nucleotides are TGTGCCAGCAGCCCGCCGGGACTAGCGGGAGTCGGAACAGATACGCAGTATTTT. Residues: CASSPPGLAGVGTDTQYF.

The chain couples TRBV2 to TRBJ1-3; 7 nucleotides align to TRBD1. With V trimmed by 4 bases and J by 4 bases, 7 bases remained unmatched. Germline lookup yields CDR1 SNHLY and CDR2 FYNNEI. This CDR3 has 15 residues. In DNA, the CDR3 is TGTGCCAGCAGTGCAAGGGGGCAGGGCGGAAACACCATATATTTT. Its protein is CASSARGQGGNTIYF.

This clonotype turned up a few times. V gene TRBV30 combines with J gene TRBJ2-1; TRBD2 aligns across 9 bases. The CDR3 contains 17 residues. Germline V gene sequence: CDR1 GTSNPN, CDR2 SVGIG (reference sequence). J was trimmed by 3 bases and V by 0 bases; bases with no gene match: 9. CDR3 nucleotide sequence: TGTGCCTGGAGTGTACTTGGGGGACTAGCAGGCTACAATGAGCAGTTCTTC. This translates into CAWSVLGGLAGYNEQFF.

This clonotype turned up a few times. The V call is TRBV5-1, the J call TRBJ2-7; 8 bases are a match to TRBD2. Trimming took 0 bases from V and 3 from J; bases not matched to a gene: 2. This CDR3 is 14 amino acids long. Germline lookup yields CDR1 SGHRS and CDR2 YFSETQ. CDR3 protein: CASSLAGGDYEQYF. CDR3 DNA: TGCGCCAGCAGCTTGGCCGGGGGGGACTACGAGCAGTACTTC.

The rearrangement uses TRBV4-1 and TRBJ1-1, with D uncertain. V was trimmed by 1 base and J by 5 bases, leaving 14 bases between them. Germline lookup yields CDR1 MGHRA and CDR2 YSYEKL. The length of the CDR3 is 15 residues. CDR3 region: CASSQVPGIRTEAFF. CDR3 coding DNA: TGCGCCAGCAGCCAAGTTCCGGGCATACGGACTGAAGCTTTCTTT.

The chain couples TRBV20-1 to TRBJ2-7; 12 nucleotides agree with TRBD1. The CDR3 is 14 residues long. Germline loops: CDR1 DFQATT, CDR2 SNEGSKA (reference sequence). Trimming took 3 bases from V and 6 from J; bases not matched to a gene: 6. In DNA, the CDR3 is TGCAGTGCTAGGGTGGGACAGGGGGCATCCGAGCAGTACTTC. It yields the protein CSARVGQGASEQYF.

This CDR3 is CASSLNSDTQYF. The CDR3 DNA reads TGTGCCAGCAGTTTAAACTCAGATACGCAGTATTTT. The chain links TRBV27 to TRBJ2-3; D gene ambiguous. The germline CDR1 and CDR2 sequences are MNHEY and SMNVEV (reference sequence). Between the trimmed V and J ends, which lost 2 bases and 4 bases, there was a span of 4 bases. The CDR3 covers 12 residues.

This sequence joins TRBV4-3 and TRBJ1-2; D is possibly TRBD1 (6 bases). Trimming left V 3 bases short and J 8 bases short, with 13 bases between. The CDR3 has 13 residues. The V gene's germline CDR1 is LGHNA and CDR2 YSLEER. CDR3 in amino acids: CASSQFRGGGYTF. The DNA for the CDR3 is TGCGCCAGCAGCCAGTTTCGAGGGGGGGGCTACACCTTC.

V is TRBV5-6 and J is TRBJ1-1, with 10 bases identical to TRBD1. The germline V gene has CDR1 SGHDT and CDR2 YYEEEE. With V trimmed by 4 bases and J by 1 base, 4 bases remained unmatched. The CDR3 is made up of 15 amino acids. The CDR3 reads CASSRGTGANTEAFF. The CDR3 nucleotides read TGTGCCAGCAGCCGGGGGACAGGGGCGAACACTGAAGCTTTCTTT. Using reference TRBV5-6 and TRBJ1-1 for the parts outside the CDR3, the full variable domain is DAGVTQSPTHLIKTRGQQVTLRCSPKSGHDTVSWYQQALGQGPQFIFQYYEEEERQRGNFPDRFSGHQFPNYSSELNVNALLLGDSALYLCASSRGTGANTEAFFGQGTRLTVV.

In this sample, this clonotype turned up a few times. V usage is TRBV30 and J usage is TRBJ2-3; TRBD1 is a possible D gene (6 bases). The V gene's germline CDR1 is GTSNPN and CDR2 SVGIG (reference sequence). This CDR3 contains 15 residues. V was shortened by 2 bases and J by 6 bases, with 18 bases between the two germline ends. The CDR3: CAWSKGLGAEDTQYF. The CDR3, as DNA: TGTGCCTGGAGTAAAGGTCTGGGGGCCGAGGATACGCAGTATTTT.

The V and J genes are TRBV7-2 and TRBJ2-3, with D unresolved. From germline, CDR1 is SGHTA and CDR2 FQGNSA. This CDR3 spans 15 amino acids. Trimming stripped 2 bases from V and 1 base from J, with 10 bases between. The CDR3 DNA follows: TGTGCCAGCAGCTTATTTGGACGGGGCACAGATACGCAGTATTTT. Its translation: CASSLFGRGTDTQYF.

The sample holds a few counts of this clonotype. The rearrangement uses TRBV2 and TRBJ1-6; D remains unclear. V gave up 4 bases and J gave up 8 bases, with 9 bases separating them. This CDR3 spans 13 amino acids. CDR1 SNHLY and CDR2 FYNNEI come from the germline V gene. The CDR3 DNA follows: TGTGCCAGCAGTGCGGATTCGCATTCACCCCTCCACTTT. This encodes CASSADSHSPLHF.

This clonotype turned up a few times. The J gene is TRBJ2-3, the V gene TRBV6-5; weak D call: TRBD1 (5 bases). The CDR3 loop spans 14 amino acids. Per germline, CDR1 MNHEY and CDR2 SVGAGI. With 5 bases removed from V and 0 bases from J, the gap between germline ends came to 9 bases. The CDR3 bases are TGTGCCAGCAGTACCCGACAGAGCACAGATACGCAGTATTTT. Amino acid sequence: CASSTRQSTDTQYF.

This clonotype was found many times. J is TRBJ2-1 and V is TRBV6-5, with 9 bases identical to TRBD2. Trimming removed 4 bases from V and 4 bases from J; junction bases left unmatched: 5. Looked up from germline, CDR1 is MNHEY and CDR2 is SVGAGI. The CDR3 sequence is 15 residues long. The CDR3: CASSFSGSQYNEQFF. The CDR3 DNA reads as TGTGCCAGCAGTTTTAGCGGGAGCCAATACAATGAGCAGTTCTTC.

A few counts support this clonotype. The chain links TRBV14 to TRBJ2-5; 8 bases match TRBD2. The CDR3 runs 15 residues. V lost 1 base, J lost 3 bases, and 4 bases stayed unmatched. Germline CDR1 is SGHDN and CDR2 is FVKESK. CDR3 coding DNA: TGTGCCAGCAGCCAAGCGACTAGCGCGAAAGAGACCCAGTACTTC. Translating gives CASSQATSAKETQYF.

This chain links TRBV6-2 or TRBV6-3 with TRBJ2-4; D gene unclear. V dropped 2 bases and J dropped 2 bases, with 7 bases sitting between them. Per the germline V gene, CDR1 is MNHEY and CDR2 is SVGEGT. The CDR3 covers 14 residues. The CDR3 coding sequence is TGTGCCAGCAGTTACGACACGACCAAAAACATTCAGTACTTC. This translates into CASSYDTTKNIQYF.

This clonotype was counted ten times or more. This chain links TRBV20-1 with TRBJ1-5; D gene uncertain. The V end lost 3 bases, the J end lost 3 bases, and 9 bases lay between the germline ends. CDR3 length equals 13 residues. Germline V gene sequence: CDR1 DFQATT, CDR2 SNEGSKA (reference sequence). In nucleotides, the CDR3 is TGCAGTGCTAGGGGCCTACACAATCAGCCCCAGCATTTT. It encodes CSARGLHNQPQHF.

CDR3 nucleotide sequence: TGTGCCAGCAGTTGGGCTAGCGGGGCTGAGCAGTTCTTC. Translation gives CASSWASGAEQFF. The J gene is TRBJ2-1, the V gene TRBV12-3 or TRBV12-4; 9 bases align to TRBD2. The CDR3 consists of 13 residues. V gave up 4 bases and J gave up 9 bases; unmatched junction bases: 4.

V gene TRBV6-2 or TRBV6-3 combines with J gene TRBJ2-3; 9 bases are shared with TRBD2. Germline CDR1 reads MNHEY; CDR2 reads SVGEGT. CDR3 length equals 13 residues. After removal of 10 bases from V and 1 base from J, the junction contained 3 bases not matched to a gene. CDR3 nucleotides: TGTGCCATCCGACTAGCGGGCACAGATACGCAGTATTTT. As protein: CAIRLAGTDTQYF.

This clonotype has just a few counts. The chain is built from TRBV4-2 and TRBJ2-3; 12 positions agree with TRBD2. The junction had 9 bases not matched to a gene; V was cut back by 2 bases and J by 6 bases. The CDR3 runs 17 residues. Germline CDR1 and CDR2: LGHNA and YNFKEQ. The CDR3 DNA reads TGTGCCAGCAGCCAAAGGTCTAGCGGGGGGGCCGGGGATACGCAGTATTTT. This gives the protein CASSQRSSGGAGDTQYF.

The chain couples TRBV20-1 to TRBJ2-1; D possibly corresponds to TRBD1 (6 bases). The V end was cut by 6 bases, the J end by 8 bases, with 23 bases between. Germline CDR1 is DFQATT and CDR2 is SNEGSKA (reference sequence). There are 15 residues in the CDR3. CDR3 amino acids: CSASKRQGNTDEQFF. CDR3 nucleotides: TGCAGTGCCTCAAAACGGCAGGGGAATACGGATGAGCAGTTCTTC.

This clonotype was counted only a few times. V is TRBV6-1 and J is TRBJ1-6; TRBD1 might be the D (5 bases). The germline CDR1 and CDR2 sequences are MNHNS and SASEGT. The V gene lost 8 bases and the J gene lost 5 bases, with 10 bases spanning the gap. The CDR3 length is 13 residues. Here the CDR3 reads CASQGDDNSPLHF. CDR3 sequence (DNA): TGTGCCAGCCAGGGAGATGATAATTCACCCCTCCACTTT.

V usage is TRBV19 and J usage is TRBJ1-4; D remains ambiguous. Germline CDR1 LNHDA, CDR2 SQIVND (reference sequence). The V end lost 5 bases, the J end lost 8 bases, and 15 bases lay between the germline ends. CDR3 length equals 14 residues. DNA of the CDR3: TGTGCCAGTAGTCGGGGTTTCGTTGGAGAAAAACTGTTTTTT. It codes for CASSRGFVGEKLFF.

Only a few counts were recorded for this clonotype. The chain has TRBV3-1 and TRBJ1-1; no definite D call. Trimming removed 1 base from V and 1 base from J, with 13 bases in between. The CDR3 is 16 residues long. Looked up from germline, CDR1 is LGHDT and CDR2 is YNNKEL (reference sequence). Here the CDR3 reads CASSQGKGRRNTEAFF. The DNA of the CDR3 is TGTGCCAGCAGCCAAGGGAAAGGCCGGAGGAACACTGAAGCTTTCTTT.

J is TRBJ1-2 and V is TRBV12-3 or TRBV12-4; weak D call: TRBD1 (6 bases). Trimming took 5 bases from V and 7 from J, leaving 20 bases between them. The CDR3 spans 15 residues. CDR3 in amino acids: CASSLSSGARSGYTF. The CDR3 region has the DNA TGTGCCAGCAGTCTATCCTCGGGGGCGCGGAGTGGCTACACCTTC.

This clonotype was counted a few times. The genes are TRBV7-2 and TRBJ1-5; no clear D. The CDR3 runs to 16 residues. Germline V gives CDR1 SGHTA, CDR2 FQGNSA. V dropped 2 bases and J dropped 2 bases, with 13 bases sitting between them. The CDR3 region is CASSLKVTAGNQPQHF. The CDR3, as DNA: TGTGCCAGCAGCTTAAAGGTAACGGCGGGCAATCAGCCCCAGCATTTT.

The chain joins TRBV29-1 to TRBJ2-1, with D possibly being TRBD1 (6 bases). Germline values: CDR1 SQVTM, CDR2 ANQGSEA. V lost 0 bases to trimming and J lost 7 bases, with 19 bases between them. The CDR3 spans 16 residues. The DNA for the CDR3 is TGCAGCGTTGAAGATCTCAGCCAGGGGTTGGGGAATGAGCAGTTCTTC. It encodes CSVEDLSQGLGNEQFF.

The chain carries TRBV5-1 and TRBJ2-4; D is possibly TRBD1 (6 bases). The V gene's germline CDR1 is SGHRS and CDR2 YFSETQ. Trimming stripped 4 bases from V and 1 base from J, with 15 bases between. The CDR3 has 16 residues. DNA for the CDR3: TGCGCCAGCAGCCCATCGGACAGTCTGGCCAAAAACATTCAGTACTTC. Translation gives CASSPSDSLAKNIQYF.